This T cell receptor (beta chain) was captured by sequencing in a study of identical twins. General study points: The study found excess low generation probability among twin-shared out-of-frame alpha sequences. Twins' surplus sharing was weaker for beta out-of-frame sequences.

Via MiXCR, TCRdb re-called the 5' RACE reads, giving one row per CDR3 protein. The repertoire includes some 500,000 distinct CDR3 sequences, about 14% of them detected once, and more than 0.5% sits in the top ten. Trimming removed 3 bases from V and 6 bases from J; junction bases left unmatched: 5. Germline-derived CDR1 and CDR2 are SGHVS and FNYEAQ. The CDR3 is made up of 15 amino acids. This clonotype was counted between two and nine times. The antigen is undetermined. This same sample was also taken into another study, of yellow fever vaccine responses in identical twins. That paper adds: The T cell response to vaccination in identical twins was reportedly partly convergent and partly personalized.

V gene TRBV7-6 combines with J gene TRBJ2-5; 12 bases fit TRBD1. The material sequenced was CD4+ T cells sorted from blood. The TCR sequence derives from a woman between 18 and 29 years old in good health. Written as DNA, the CDR3 is TGTGCCAGCAGCTTCGGGGGACAGGGGGCAAAGACCCAGTACTTC. This encodes CASSFGGQGAKTQYF.